The 12 T cell receptor beta chains listed next were all sequenced from one sample in a study of cytomegalovirus exposure and HLA in healthy donors. Profiled with immunoSEQ multiplex PCR; TCRdb holds only in-frame clones, not every one. Of 180,000 or so clones in the sample, 86% are singletons; the top ten hold 6% to 8.5%. Material: PBMCs. The receptors were gathered from a young man in good health and CMV-seropositive.

The chain recombines TRBV9 with TRBJ2-5; D is ambiguous. The CDR3 extends over 13 amino acids. V shed 1 base and J shed 2 bases, with 6 bases lying between them. Germline assignment: CDR1 SGDLS and CDR2 YYNGEE. The CDR3, as DNA: TGTGCCAGCAGCGTATGGGATCAAGAGACCCAGTACTTC. Residues: CASSVWDQETQYF. Using reference TRBV9 and TRBJ2-5 for the parts outside the CDR3, the full variable domain is DSGVTQTPKHLITATGQRVTLRCSPRSGDLSVYWYQQSLDQGLQFLIQYYNGEERAKGNILERFSAQQFPDLHSELNLSSLELGDSALYFCASSVWDQETQYFGPGTRLLVL.

The J gene is TRBJ2-7, the V gene TRBV28, with 9 bases matching TRBD1. This CDR3 is built from 15 residues. V lost 3 bases and J lost 6; bases outside the gene matches: 9. CDR1 and CDR2 (germline): MDHEN, SYDVKM. CDR3 loop: CASSFSGTGRREQYF. CDR3 nucleotide sequence: TGTGCCAGCAGTTTTTCCGGGACAGGGAGGCGCGAGCAGTACTTC. The full variable domain, with the rest looked up from reference TRBV28 and TRBJ2-7, is DVKVTQSSRYLVKRTGEKVFLECVQDMDHENMFWYRQDPGLGLRLIYFSYDVKMKEKGDIPEGYSVSREKKERFSLILESASTNQTSMYLCASSFSGTGRREQYFGPGTRLTVT.

CDR3 coding DNA: TGTGCCAGCAGCTTTAAGACAGGGCTTGACGAGCAGTACTTC. Encoded protein: CASSFKTGLDEQYF. The chain recombines TRBV2 with TRBJ2-7; 7 bases map to TRBD1. The CDR3 runs to 14 residues. V dropped 6 bases and J dropped 5; count of bases not matched to a gene: 10. Looked up from germline, CDR1 is SNHLY and CDR2 is FYNNEI.

The rearrangement links TRBV7-2 to TRBJ1-3, with unresolved D. CDR3 length: 13 amino acids. The ends were cut back, 5 bases at V and 2 bases at J, with 7 bases in the middle. CDR1 is SGHTA and CDR2 is FQGNSA in the germline V gene. The CDR3 region is CASSMVTGNTIYF. The CDR3 DNA follows: TGTGCCAGCAGCATGGTAACTGGAAACACCATATATTTT.

V usage is TRBV7-9 and J usage is TRBJ2-7; D uncertain. The germline CDR1 and CDR2 sequences are SEHNR and FQNEAQ (reference sequence). V was cut by 5 bases and J by 3 bases, with 20 bases left in between. CDR3 length: 16 residues. CDR3 DNA: TGTGCCAGCAGCGGTCAAGGGCCTCCGAAGCTCTACGAGCAGTACTTC. It encodes CASSGQGPPKLYEQYF.

The chain couples TRBV12-5 to TRBJ2-7; D gene ambiguous. Trimming removed 7 bases at V and 3 bases at J, with 13 bases between. This CDR3 spans 13 amino acids. Germline lookup yields CDR1 LGHNT and CDR2 FRNRAP. As DNA, the CDR3 is TGTGCTAGTGCCCCTGAGAGCCGCTACGAGCAGTACTTC. It codes for CASAPESRYEQYF.

The rearrangement joins TRBV6-4 to TRBJ1-6; 7 bases fit TRBD1. There are 15 residues in the CDR3. CDR1 is MRHNA and CDR2 is SNTAGT in the germline V gene. V trimming: 2 bases; J trimming: 7 bases; junction bases outside the gene matches: 5. CDR3 protein: CASSDPDRRNSPLHF. CDR3 bases: TGTGCCAGCAGTGACCCGGACAGGAGGAATTCACCCCTCCACTTT.

J is TRBJ2-1 and V is TRBV27; 13 positions match TRBD2. CDR1 and CDR2 (germline): MNHEY, SMNVEV (reference sequence). V shed 6 bases, J shed 0 bases, and the junction held 8 bases outside the gene matches. The CDR3 is 18 residues long. The CDR3 loop reads CASSHGLAGVSSYNEQFF. In DNA form, the CDR3 reads TGTGCCAGCAGCCATGGACTAGCGGGGGTCAGCTCCTACAATGAGCAGTTCTTC.

The chain recombines TRBV18 with TRBJ1-1, with D tentatively TRBD1 (5 bases). Germline assignment: CDR1 KGHSH and CDR2 LQKENI. The CDR3 is 14 residues long. Trimming stripped 3 bases from V and 3 bases from J, with 11 bases between. The CDR3: CASSPETAYTEAFF. The CDR3 nucleotides read TGTGCCAGCTCACCGGAGACAGCATACACTGAAGCTTTCTTT.

V usage is TRBV6-1 and J usage is TRBJ2-5, with D possibly called TRBD1 or TRBD2 (5 bases each). CDR3 length: 13 amino acids. With 6 bases removed from V and 4 bases from J, the gap between germline ends came to 12 bases. Looked up from germline, CDR1 is MNHNS and CDR2 is SASEGT. The CDR3 is CASSGARVETQYF. Here the CDR3 DNA reads TGTGCCAGCAGCGGGGCCCGGGTAGAGACCCAGTACTTC.

CDR3 in amino acids: CASSTRQGGNTEAFF. The CDR3 coding sequence is TGTGCCAGCAGCACGCGACAGGGAGGGAACACTGAAGCTTTCTTT. V gene TRBV9 combines with J gene TRBJ1-1, with TRBD1 identical over 7 bases. The CDR3 covers 15 residues. Germline lookup yields CDR1 SGDLS and CDR2 YYNGEE. J gave up 1 base and V 4 bases, and 7 bases lay outside the gene matches.

This sequence joins TRBV5-1 and TRBJ2-5, with a tentative D call TRBD1 (7 bases). V shed 1 base and J shed 11 bases, with 12 bases lying between them. Germline V CDR1 and CDR2: SGHRS, YFSETQ. CDR3 length: 12 residues. The CDR3 DNA reads as TGCGCCAGCAGCTTGAACTCAGGGGGGCAGTACTTC. This translates into CASSLNSGGQYF.